This note documents a single T cell receptor beta chain sequence. Relative to the germline gene, one junction end is altered; a read error may explain this. Germline loops: CDR1 SSHAT, CDR2 FNYEAQ (reference sequence). The CDR3 totals 15 residues. TCRdb reprocessed the 5' RACE reads with MiXCR, giving one entry per CDR3 protein. The top ten hold about 3% of the sample, which has some 62,000 distinct CDR3 sequences, approximately 23% seen once. The origin of this receptor is a female donor with breast cancer. V gene TRBV7-7 combines with J gene TRBJ2-1; 9 bases map to TRBD2. Sequenced material: memory CD4+ T cells sorted from a lymph node. Subset noted: memory CD4+ T cells, CD4+CD45RO+CD25-. CDR3 region: CASSRQAGGEGEQFF. CDR3 nucleotide sequence: TGTGCTAGCAGCAGACAAGCGGGAGGAGAGGGGGAGCAGTTCTTC.